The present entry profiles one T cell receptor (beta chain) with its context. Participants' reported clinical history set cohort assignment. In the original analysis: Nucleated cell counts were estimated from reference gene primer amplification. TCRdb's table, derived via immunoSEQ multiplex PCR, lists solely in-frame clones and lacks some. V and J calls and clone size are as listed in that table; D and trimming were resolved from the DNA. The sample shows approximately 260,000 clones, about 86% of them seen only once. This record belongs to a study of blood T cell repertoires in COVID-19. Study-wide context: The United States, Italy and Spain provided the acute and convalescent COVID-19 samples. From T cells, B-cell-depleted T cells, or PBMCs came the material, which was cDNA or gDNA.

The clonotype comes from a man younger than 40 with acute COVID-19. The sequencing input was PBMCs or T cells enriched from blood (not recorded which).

The chain's CDR3 is CASSPHLSGRTEAFF. Here the CDR3 DNA reads TGTGCCAGCAGTCCTCACCTTTCAGGGCGCACTGAAGCTTTCTTT. J is TRBJ1-1 and V is TRBV6-5, with a tentative D call TRBD1 (5 bases). The V gene's germline CDR1 is MNHEY and CDR2 SVGAGI. Trimming stripped 5 bases from V and 4 bases from J, with 17 bases between. This CDR3 comprises 15 residues.